The clone carrying this T cell receptor beta chain was detected a few times. The CDR3 contains 15 residues. Germline-derived CDR1 and CDR2 are LGHNA and YSLEER. J lost 4 bases, V lost 3 bases, and 5 bases had no gene match. Per the authors' pipeline: Amplification with reference gene primers provided the estimates of nucleated cell counts. Profiling relied on immunoSEQ multiplex PCR, and the TCRdb table lists in-frame clones only, not all of them. V and J calls and clone size are as listed in that table; D and trimming were resolved from the DNA. The profile covers tens of thousands of clones, with more than 80% appearing a single time and 1.4% taken by the ten largest. The sample is drawn from a study of blood T cell repertoires in COVID-19. About the study: Acute and convalescent COVID-19 samples came from the United States, Italy and Spain. T cells, B-cell-depleted T cells, or PBMCs provided the cDNA or gDNA that served as material.

This TCR derives from a man in his 60s with acute or convalescent COVID-19. Sequencing used peripheral blood. The V gene is TRBV4-3, the J gene TRBJ2-7; TRBD1 aligns across 11 bases. In nucleotides, the CDR3 is TGCGCCAGCAGCCACAGGACAGGGGGCTCGTACGAGCAGTACTTC. Translating it yields CASSHRTGGSYEQYF.